The sequence of this TCR beta chain was determined in a study of blood T cells in healthy people across ages. Each sample had at least 7 million PBMCs isolated. A J-beta primer mix and a sample-barcoded 5' primer were used in a second PCR of about 7 to 12 cycles. TCRdb fed the 5' RACE reads into MiXCR, producing one record per CDR3 protein. The data hold 1.5 million or so distinct CDR3 sequences, with 35% to 45% observed a single time. Remarks on this clonotype: What it binds is unknown.

Trimming stripped 3 bases from V and 6 bases from J, with 12 bases between. CDR3 size: 13 residues. The germline CDR1 and CDR2 sequences are SGHRS and YFSETQ. Study findings and constraints: A greater number of naive CD4+ cells and higher diversity distinguished long-lived donors from aged donors.

The sequence was collected from a woman younger than 30 in good health. Sequences were obtained from blood. The chain uses TRBV5-1 and TRBJ1-2; D gene ambiguous. CDR3 coding DNA: TGCGCCAGCAGCTGGGCGGCAGATGATGGCTACACCTTC. Its translation: CASSWAADDGYTF.